What follows are 13 T cell receptor beta chains derived from one specimen sequenced in a study of breast tumors, draining lymph nodes, adjacent tissues (TCRdb year 2016). The lymph node samples were taken from the axillary draining lymph nodes of breast cancer patients. Library creation used multiplex PCR. Sequencing used an Illumina HiSeq 2000. The public reads were reprocessed in TCRdb via fastp at Q25 and MiXCR, keeping in-frame beta chains. All rows with the same CDR3 protein become a single entry with the most common DNA and genes. In this sample the table shows under 150,000 distinct CDR3 sequences, approximately 20% of which occur a single time. The top ten hold roughly 2.7% of the sample. Source material: axillary lymph node tissue. Receptors were obtained from a female donor with breast cancer. Some clones in this sample may be carry-over from other donors' samples.

Notes on this clonotype: As the CDR3 is not closed by the conserved phenylalanine or tryptophan, this likely results from a read error. The chain is built from TRBV5-6 and TRBJ2-5; possible D gene TRBD2, 6 bases. Trimming removed 4 bases at V and 1 base at J, with 11 bases between. The germline CDR1 and CDR2 sequences are SGHDT and YYEEEE. CDR3 length: 14 amino acids. CDR3 bases: TGTGCCAGCAGCGGCCGGGACTCCCAAGAGACCCAGTACTCC. Amino acids: CASSGRDSQETQYS.

This clonotype showed up many times. V usage is TRBV3-1 and J usage is TRBJ2-5; D is ambiguous. The V gene's germline CDR1 is LGHDT and CDR2 YNNKEL (reference sequence). V lost 4 bases and J lost 8, with 17 bases in between. This CDR3 comprises 14 residues. The CDR3 sequence is CASSPFLGKGTQYF. The CDR3 DNA reads as TGTGCCAGCAGCCCCTTCCTCGGCAAAGGTACCCAGTACTTC.

This clonotype was recorded at least ten times. V is TRBV7-9 and J is TRBJ2-6; D is possibly TRBD1 (6 bases). V dropped 7 bases and J dropped 2 bases, with 18 bases sitting between them. The CDR3 is 17 amino acids. Per germline, CDR1 SEHNR and CDR2 FQNEAQ (reference sequence). CDR3 DNA sequence: TGTGCCAGCATCCAGGGGCGCCTTGGGGCTGGGGCCAACGTCCTGACTTTC. Translating it yields CASIQGRLGAGANVLTF.

This clonotype has a count of ten or more. For the CDR3, the DNA is TGTGCCAGCAGCTTACTAGCGGGAGCGGGGGAGCAGTACTTC. As protein: CASSLLAGAGEQYF. The V and J genes are TRBV7-2 and TRBJ2-7; TRBD2 matches 10 bases. The CDR3 spans 14 residues. Germline V gene data show CDR1 as SGHTA and CDR2 as FQGNSA. Trimming removed 2 bases from V and 7 bases from J; junction bases left unmatched: 5.

This clonotype showed up many times. The V call is TRBV24-1, the J call TRBJ1-4; D gene ambiguous. The CDR3 is made up of 11 amino acids. V lost 3 bases and J lost 10, with 5 bases in between. Germline V gene data show CDR1 as KGHDR and CDR2 as SFDVKD. The chain's CDR3 is CATSDGRKLFF. CDR3 nucleotides: TGTGCCACCAGTGATGGGCGAAAACTGTTTTTT.

On this clonotype: This could be a read error, since a much larger clone is one nucleotide away. The chain is built from TRBV2 and TRBJ2-7, with TRBD1 identical over 7 bases. The CDR3 runs to 15 residues. Germline V gene data show CDR1 as SNHLY and CDR2 as FYNNEI. Germline trimming cut 11 bases from V and 1 base from J; bases unmatched to any gene: 14. CDR3 in amino acids: CACNYRDSMSYEQYF. CDR3 nucleotides: TGTGCCTGCAACTACCGGGACAGTATGTCCTACGAGCAGTACTTC.

This clonotype was recorded at least ten times. V usage is TRBV13 and J usage is TRBJ2-3, with 9 bases identical to TRBD2. The CDR3 has 15 amino acids. V lost 4 bases to trimming and J lost 4 bases; unmatched junction nucleotides: 6. Germline lookup yields CDR1 PRHDT and CDR2 FYEKMQ (reference sequence). The DNA of the CDR3 is TGTGCCAGCAGCTCCTTAGCGGGAGCATCAGATACGCAGTATTTT. Amino acids: CASSSLAGASDTQYF.

The sample holds many counts of this clonotype. The chain has TRBV2 and TRBJ1-4; no clear D gene. Trimming removed 3 bases from V and 0 bases from J, with 14 bases in between. The CDR3 extends over 17 amino acids. Germline assignment: CDR1 SNHLY and CDR2 FYNNEI. Written as DNA, the CDR3 is TGTGCCAGCAGTGAGGTGGCAGGCGATTCAACTAATGAAAAACTGTTTTTT. This codes for CASSEVAGDSTNEKLFF.

This clonotype was detected ten times or more. The rearrangement uses TRBV27 and TRBJ2-1; no clear D gene. From germline, CDR1 is MNHEY and CDR2 SMNVEV (reference sequence). V was clipped by 2 bases and J by 9 bases, with 11 bases between them. The CDR3 is 13 amino acids. CDR3 region: CASSLTLRVEQFF. Written as DNA, the CDR3 is TGTGCCAGCAGTTTAACGTTAAGGGTTGAGCAGTTCTTC.

As to this clonotype: Germline is not matched at one junction end, which may reflect a read error. The chain is built from TRBV11-3 and TRBJ2-5; 7 nucleotides match TRBD1. Per germline, CDR1 SGHNT and CDR2 YENEEA. The CDR3 contains 12 residues. As DNA, the CDR3 is TGTGCTAGCACCGGGACAGAAGGGACCCAGTACTTC. As protein: CASTGTEGTQYF.

Concerning this clonotype: Possible read error: a much larger clone is one base away. The chain links TRBV11-1 to TRBJ2-7, with D maybe TRBD1 (6 bases). CDR1 is SGHAT and CDR2 is FQDESV in the germline V gene (reference sequence). This CDR3 has 13 residues. The CDR3 sequence: CASGLARGGEQYF. Written as DNA, the CDR3 is TGTGCCAGCGGCTTAGCCAGGGGCGGAGAGCAGTACTTC.

About this clonotype itself: A read error may explain this, as a much larger clone is one base away. The chain joins TRBV18 to TRBJ1-6; 7 nucleotides agree with TRBD1. The germline CDR1 and CDR2 sequences are KGHSH and LQKENI. The CDR3 contains 15 residues. CDR3 in amino acids: CASSPTTGRGSPLPF. CDR3 nucleotide sequence: TGTGCCAGCTCACCCACGACAGGGCGCGGTTCACCCCTCCCCTTT.

As regards this clonotype: A read error may explain this, as a much larger clone is one base away. The chain has TRBV12-3 or TRBV12-4 and TRBJ1-3; D not certain. This CDR3 has 15 residues. Trimming took off 10 bases at V and 0 bases at J, with 16 bases between the two ends. CDR3 amino acids: CANSLRPNSGNTIYF. CDR3 nucleotides: TGTGCCAACTCCCTGCGCCCCAACTCTGGAAACACCATATATTTT.